This TCR beta chain is drawn from a study of vaccination and CD4 T cells after COVID-19. About the research overall: For each participant, vaccination comprised two doses of either the BNT162b2 or the mRNA-1273 vaccine.

The germline CDR1 and CDR2 sequences are DFQATT and SNEGSKA (reference sequence). V was shortened by 2 bases and J by 8 bases, with 11 bases between the two germline ends. The CDR3 runs to 12 residues. The time point: late sampling 161 to 241 days after vaccination in a few convalescent patients. This clonotype occurred a few times. TCRdb redid the calling of the PCR reads with MiXCR, one entry per CDR3 protein. The repertoire includes about 39,000 distinct CDR3 sequences, around 35% of them detected once, and roughly 5% sits in the top ten. This TCR was recovered from a human donor who had recovered from COVID-19. V and J are TRBV20-1 and TRBJ2-3, with no clear D. The sample consisted of CD4+ T cells from blood, taken about 7 months after SARS-CoV-2 vaccination. CDR3 amino acids: CSARNPGGTQYF. The CDR3 DNA reads TGCAGTGCTAGAAACCCAGGCGGTACGCAGTATTTT.